The present T cell receptor beta chain was sequenced within a study of patients and donors after allogeneic stem cell transplantation. TCRdb fed the RT-PCR reads into MiXCR, producing one record per CDR3 protein. The sample has about 150,000 distinct CDR3 sequences, roughly two fifths seen once. The germline CDR1 and CDR2 sequences are DFQATT and SNEGSKA (reference sequence). With 3 bases removed from V and 7 bases from J, the gap between germline ends came to 10 bases. The CDR3 runs 12 residues. The rearrangement uses TRBV20-1 and TRBJ1-5; D not resolved. The receptor's source is a human donor who was either an allogeneic HSCT recipient or a stem cell or donor lymphocyte infusion donor (not recorded which). It is not recorded whose cells these are; they may come from a transplant donor. Sequenced: blood, either unsorted or a sorted T cell fraction (not recorded which). The CDR3 DNA sequence: TGCAGTGCTAGTTGGGGAAGCCAGCCCCAGCATTTT. The encoded protein is CSASWGSQPQHF.